The 4 T cell receptor beta chains given below trace back to one sample, sequenced in a study of response to subunit inactivated influenza vaccine. One entry per CDR3 protein, called by TCRdb with MiXCR from the RT-PCR reads. The table lists approximately 520,000 distinct CDR3 sequences, less than 30% of them singletons. Material: CD4+ T cells sorted from PBMCs, obtained 4 to 6 days after vaccination. These receptors all come from a man aged 45 to 65 who received an inactivated influenza vaccine.

The chain recombines TRBV6-1 with TRBJ2-1; 7 bases agree with TRBD2. This CDR3 has 15 amino acids. V dropped 5 bases and J dropped 6; count of bases not matched to a gene: 10. The germline V gene encodes CDR1 MNHNS and CDR2 SASEGT. CDR3 residues: CASSQTSLWSNEQFF. CDR3 bases: TGTGCCAGCAGTCAGACTAGCCTTTGGTCCAATGAGCAGTTCTTC.

This clonotype has more than one count but fewer than ten. This sequence joins TRBV7-2 and TRBJ2-1, with D unresolved. V lost 3 bases, J lost 8 bases, and 5 bases lay in between. The CDR3 covers 11 residues. CDR1 is SGHTA, CDR2 FQGNSA, per germline. CDR3: CASSFGYEQFF. CDR3 DNA sequence: TGTGCCAGCAGCTTTGGGTATGAGCAGTTCTTC. Based on the CDR3 plus reference TRBV7-2 and TRBJ2-1, the full variable domain is GAGVSQSPSNKVTEKGKDVELRCDPISGHTALYWYRQSLGQGLEFLIYFQGNSAPDKSGLPSDRFSAERTGGSVSTLTIQRTQQEDSAVYLCASSFGYEQFFGPGTRLTVL.

This clonotype was detected a few times. The chain is built from TRBV20-1 and TRBJ2-2, with D hard to call. The CDR3 sequence is 12 residues long. Germline values: CDR1 DFQATT, CDR2 SNEGSKA (reference sequence). The germline V and J ends were trimmed by 2 bases and 4 bases, with 5 bases remaining between them. CDR3 in amino acids: CSARRTTGELFF. CDR3 coding DNA: TGCAGTGCTAGACGTACCACCGGGGAGCTGTTTTTT.

This clonotype was detected a few times. J is TRBJ1-1 and V is TRBV7-9, with 9 positions matching TRBD1. Germline CDR1 SEHNR, CDR2 FQNEAQ (reference sequence). Unmatched junction bases numbered 7, after V lost 5 bases and J lost 3 bases. CDR3 length: 15 residues. CDR3 loop: CASSPRDRADTEAFF. The CDR3 DNA is TGTGCCAGCAGCCCGAGGGACAGGGCGGACACTGAAGCTTTCTTT.